This TCR beta chain is from a study of long-term antiretroviral therapy in people with HIV. The V end was cut by 10 bases, the J end by 0 bases, with 10 bases between. The germline gives CDR1 MDHEN, CDR2 SYDVKM. The CDR3 totals 13 residues. Version v3.0 of the immunoSEQ assay was performed at survey level. Per-sample targets for sequencing were about 40,000-50,000 T-cell genomes. Repertoires were generated with immunoSEQ multiplex PCR, while TCRdb's copy carries only in-frame clones and drops some. The table shows 30,000 to 40,000 clones, with 70% to 90% occurring only once. General study results and limits: From the mid-2000s to the late 2010s, blood was obtained, possibly while participants received older ART regimens. Clones showing expansion before ART dominated the repertoire at all time points. Spans of CDR3 length were tighter for HIV repertoires than for controls.

To note about this clone: What it binds is unknown.

The sequencing used unsorted PBMCs, collected 1.1 years after starting antiretroviral therapy. The chain joins TRBV28 to TRBJ1-5, with D maybe TRBD1 (5 bases). The sequence came from a man in his late teens or twenties with HIV. The CDR3 spells CATWGHSNQPQHF. Here the CDR3 DNA reads TGTGCCACTTGGGGCCATAGCAATCAGCCCCAGCATTTT.